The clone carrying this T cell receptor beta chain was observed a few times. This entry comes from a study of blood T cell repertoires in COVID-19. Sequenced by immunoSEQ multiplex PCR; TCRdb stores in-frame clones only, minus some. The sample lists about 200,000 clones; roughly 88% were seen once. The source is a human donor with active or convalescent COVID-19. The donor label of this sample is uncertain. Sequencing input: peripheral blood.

CDR3 sequence (DNA): TGTGCCAGCAGCTTAGTCCCCGGGACAGAAAACATTCAGTACTTC. It yields the protein CASSLVPGTENIQYF. The rearrangement links TRBV7-2 to TRBJ2-4; 7 bases agree with TRBD1. This CDR3 region has 15 residues. With V trimmed by 1 base and J by 5 bases, 5 bases remained unmatched. Germline CDR1 is SGHTA and CDR2 is FQGNSA. Looking up the rest from reference TRBV7-2 and TRBJ2-4 gives the full variable domain: GAGVSQSPSNKVTEKGKDVELRCDPISGHTALYWYRQSLGQGLEFLIYFQGNSAPDKSGLPSDRFSAERTGGSVSTLTIQRTQQEDSAVYLCASSLVPGTENIQYFGAGTRLSVL.